Shown below are 21 T cell receptor beta chains from a single sample sequenced in a study of tumor and adjacent non-tumor tissue in lung cancer. TCRbeta libraries were built with three rounds of nested PCR, modified from ARM-PCR. TCRdb ran MiXCR on the multiplex PCR reads and lists one entry per CDR3 protein. Among under 140,000 distinct CDR3 sequences listed, around 82% were seen once. RNA was extracted from bulk tissue without any cell sorting. The sequenced material came from lung tumor tissue. These receptors were taken from a man between 65 and 80 years old with non-small cell lung cancer.

Concerning this clonotype itself: A read error may account for a junction end that differs from germline. The J gene is TRBJ2-7, the V gene TRBV29-1, with D perhaps assigned TRBD1 or TRBD2 (5 bases each). The CDR3 loop spans 13 amino acids. Germline values: CDR1 SQVTM, CDR2 ANQGSEA. The CDR3: CTVEGTETYGQYF. The CDR3 nucleotides are TGCACCGTTGAAGGGACGGAGACCTACGGGCAGTACTTC.

As for this clonotype: Its ends do not fully match the called genes, so a read error is possible. The chain carries TRBV2 and TRBJ1-1; possible D gene TRBD1, 6 bases. Per the germline V gene, CDR1 is SNHLY and CDR2 is FYNNEI. CDR3 length equals 14 residues. CDR3 coding DNA: TGTGCCAGCAGTGAACTCAGGGGCAGGACTGAAGTTTTCTTT. This gives the protein CASSELRGRTEVFF.

The table lists this clonotype with a count of one. The chain has TRBV12-3 or TRBV12-4 and TRBJ2-5; maybe TRBD2 (6 bases). CDR3 size: 20 residues. V lost 10 bases to trimming and J lost 5 bases, with 38 bases between them. The CDR3 spells CANRKSDYPTSGLPQETQYF. The CDR3 DNA is TGTGCCAACAGAAAAAGCGACTACCCGACCAGCGGGCTTCCCCAGGAGACCCAGTACTTC.

This clonotype was observed once. The CDR3 ends on some other residue instead of the conserved phenylalanine or tryptophan, so this is likely a read error. The chain carries TRBV6-5 and TRBJ1-2, with D tentatively TRBD1 (5 bases). Trimming cost V 7 bases and J 7 bases, with 16 bases left between them. Germline V gene lookup returns CDR1 MNHEY and CDR2 SVGAGI. The CDR3 spans 13 residues. The CDR3 sequence: CASTLDRAGGYTI. CDR3 nucleotides: TGTGCCAGCACTTTAGACAGAGCGGGTGGCTACACCATC.

This chain joins TRBV6-2 or TRBV6-3 and TRBJ2-1; D is unresolved. Germline V gene lookup returns CDR1 MNHEY and CDR2 SVGEGT. The CDR3 runs to 13 residues. Here the CDR3 reads CGINRGGYNEQFF. The CDR3 nucleotides are TGTGGCATCAACAGAGGCGGCTACAATGAGCAGTTCTTC.

This chain links TRBV12-3 or TRBV12-4 with TRBJ1-5, with D perhaps TRBD1 (6 bases). This CDR3 comprises 16 residues. V was trimmed by 7 bases and J by 2 bases, leaving 18 bases between them. The CDR3 region has the DNA TGTGCCAGCACTACTTATCGGGGGCAGGGCAATCAGCCCCAGCATTTT. Amino acid sequence: CASTTYRGQGNQPQHF.

The CDR3 sequence: CVSSSSGGADTQYF. The CDR3 region has the DNA TGTGTCAGTAGCTCAAGCGGGGGGGCAGATACGCAGTATTTT. The gene calls are TRBV5-8 and TRBJ2-3; 10 nucleotides agree with TRBD2. The germline V gene encodes CDR1 SGHTS and CDR2 YDEGEE. This CDR3 contains 14 residues.

V gene TRBV6-5 combines with J gene TRBJ1-6; no definite D call. The CDR3 is 15 residues long. Germline values: CDR1 MNHEY, CDR2 SVGAGI. The CDR3: CAISYSDGKNSPLHF. CDR3 sequence (DNA): TGTGCAATCAGTTATTCCGACGGTAAGAATTCACCCCTCCACTTT.

About this clonotype itself: The junction departs from the called germline gene at one end, perhaps through a read error. The chain uses TRBV11-2 and TRBJ2-7, with unresolved D. The germline V gene encodes CDR1 SGHAT and CDR2 FQNNGV. This CDR3 has 13 amino acids. CDR3 nucleotide sequence: TGTGCCATCAGCTTAAGCAGGATATACGAGCAGTACTTC. As protein: CAISLSRIYEQYF.

As regards this clonotype: At one end, the junction sequence differs from germline, possibly due to a read error. The chain joins TRBV10-3 to TRBJ1-1; maybe TRBD1 (6 bases). The germline CDR1 and CDR2 sequences are ENHRY and SYGVKD. This CDR3 spans 14 amino acids. CDR3 protein: CAVRGGVGSIEAFF. The CDR3 DNA reads as TGTGCCGTCAGGGGTGGGGTGGGTTCCATTGAAGCTTTCTTT.

This clonotype turned up a few times. The chain is built from TRBV20-1 and TRBJ2-1; 11 positions agree with TRBD2. V gave up 2 bases and J gave up 9 bases; unmatched junction bases: 9. Per the germline V gene, CDR1 is DFQATT and CDR2 is SNEGSKA (reference sequence). CDR3 length: 15 residues. The DNA of the CDR3 is TGCAGTGCTAGATATAGCGGGAGGGCCCTCGGTGAGCAGTTCTTC. Encoded protein: CSARYSGRALGEQFF.

As to this clonotype: Possible read error: a much larger clone is one base away. Since no conserved phenylalanine or tryptophan closes the CDR3, a read error is the likely cause. The rearrangement links TRBV5-1 to TRBJ2-3; D is perhaps TRBD1 (6 bases). The V end was cut by 4 bases, the J end by 0 bases, with 12 bases between. The CDR3 is made up of 15 amino acids. CDR1 is SGHRS, CDR2 YFSETQ, per germline. DNA for the CDR3: TGCGCCAGCAGCCAAGGGACAACTAGCACAGATACGCAGTATTTG. Amino acids: CASSQGTTSTDTQYL.

V and J are TRBV29-1 and TRBJ1-1; D is unclear. V was cut by 8 bases and J by 8 bases, with 18 bases left in between. This CDR3 spans 12 amino acids. Germline assignment: CDR1 SQVTM and CDR2 ANQGSEA. The CDR3 DNA reads as TGCAGCTCGGACCGGGCCCCTGGGGAAGCTTTCTTT. Protein product: CSSDRAPGEAFF. The whole variable domain, remainder taken from reference TRBV29-1 and TRBJ1-1, is SAVISQKPSRDICQRGTSLTIQCQVDSQVTMMFWYRQQPGQSLTLIATANQGSEATYESGFVIDKFPISRPNLTFSTLTVSNMSPEDSSIYLCSSDRAPGEAFFGQGTRLTVV.

Regarding this clonotype: The CDR3 carries no conserved terminal phenylalanine or tryptophan, so it likely arises from a read error. The chain recombines TRBV11-2 with TRBJ2-1; D is perhaps TRBD1 (5 bases). The length of the CDR3 is 15 residues. Germline CDR1 and CDR2: SGHAT and FQNNGV. Between the trimmed V and J ends, which lost 5 bases and 4 bases, there was a span of 15 bases. The CDR3 here is CASSIQEQLYNEQFL. The CDR3 DNA is TGTGCCAGCAGCATACAGGAACAACTATACAATGAGCAGTTCTTG.

Of note for this clonotype: Germline is not matched at one junction end, which may reflect a read error. The chain links TRBV4-1 to TRBJ2-1, with D tentatively TRBD2 (5 bases). CDR3 size: 16 residues. The germline CDR1 and CDR2 sequences are MGHRA and YSYEKL. CDR3 coding DNA: TGCGCCATCTCACTCTCTCTAGTGGGAGCCTACAATGAGCTGTTCTTC. Its protein is CAISLSLVGAYNELFF.

The sample holds one count of this clonotype. This chain joins TRBV28 and TRBJ2-5; D ambiguous. This CDR3 contains 15 residues. Germline CDR1 MDHEN, CDR2 SYDVKM. V gave up 5 bases and J gave up 5 bases, with 18 bases separating them. The CDR3 DNA follows: TGTGCCAGCAGTACATTTCACGATGCGGAGGAGACCCAGTACTTC. Translating gives CASSTFHDAEETQYF. The variable domain in full, completed from reference TRBV28 and TRBJ2-5, reads DVKVTQSSRYLVKRTGEKVFLECVQDMDHENMFWYRQDPGLGLRLIYFSYDVKMKEKGDIPEGYSVSREKKERFSLILESASTNQTSMYLCASSTFHDAEETQYFGPGTRLLVL.

A word on this clonotype: As the CDR3 is not closed by the conserved phenylalanine or tryptophan, this likely results from a read error. The chain links TRBV11-3 to TRBJ1-1; D is ambiguous. CDR1 and CDR2 from the germline V gene are SGHNT and YENEEA. This CDR3 is 13 amino acids long. This CDR3 is CTSISFRDTEAFL. The CDR3, as DNA: TGTACCAGCATCTCATTTCGGGACACTGAAGCTTTCCTT.

The J gene is TRBJ2-2, the V gene TRBV7-3, with D unresolved. The CDR3 runs 15 residues. V was clipped by 7 bases and J by 7 bases, with 19 bases between them. The germline V gene encodes CDR1 SGHTA and CDR2 FQGTGA. The DNA for the CDR3 is TGTGCCAGCACCCCCTCGGTCACCGTCAACGGGGAGCTGTTTTTT. Its protein is CASTPSVTVNGELFF.

For this clonotype: One end of the junction fails to match germline, which may point to a read error. The chain recombines TRBV28 with TRBJ2-5, with a tentative D call TRBD2 (6 bases). Germline-derived CDR1 and CDR2 are MDHEN and SYDVKM. The CDR3 is 15 residues long. In nucleotides, the CDR3 is TGTGCCAGCAGACCCGGGACGGGGGTCATAGAGACCAAGTACTTC. This translates into CASRPGTGVIETKYF.

As regards this clonotype: At one end the junction does not follow the germline gene, possibly because of a read error. J is TRBJ2-3 and V is TRBV4-3, with D possibly being TRBD2 (7 bases). Germline V gives CDR1 LGHNA, CDR2 YSLEER. The CDR3 consists of 17 residues. CDR3 nucleotides: TGCGCCAGCGGCCAAAGGGAACCTAGGGGGAGGGGGGATACGCAGTATTTT. This translates into CASGQREPRGRGDTQYF.

In the case of this clonotype: No conserved phenylalanine or tryptophan is present at the end of the CDR3, so a read error is the likely explanation. The chain joins TRBV6-2 or TRBV6-3 to TRBJ1-5; the D gene is possibly TRBD1 (5 bases). This CDR3 is built from 13 residues. Germline CDR1 MNHEY, CDR2 SVGEGT. CDR3 in DNA: TGTGCCAACAGTTTTCAGGGCAATCAACCCCAGCATCTT. Its protein is CANSFQGNQPQHL.